Listed below are T cell receptor beta chains from one sample, sequenced in a study of technical replicates of blood from a handful of donors. Here immunoSEQ multiplex PCR was the method, and the copy in TCRdb shows in-frame clones only, minus some. The table lists over 55,000 clones, 91% of them singletons. The sequenced material came from PBMCs. These receptors were taken from a human donor in good health. Some clones in this sample may be carry-over from other donors' samples. Each CDR3 is given with its conserved first and last residue. A D gene is named only where the DNA matches it firmly. Part of the rows lack a size; the others show once, few, many or a class for expanded clones.

TRBJ1-4	TRBV13	NA	15	NA	TGTGCCAGCAGCTTATCGGCGGCTGGGAATGAAAAACTGTTTTTT	CASSLSAAGNEKLFF
TRBJ1-5	TRBV30	NA	13	once	TGTGCCTGGAGTGTCGTTAGAAATCGGCCCCAGCATTTT	CAWSVVRNRPQHF
TRBJ2-3	TRBV7-8	NA	17	NA	TGTGCCAGCAGCTTAAGAGGGGACTCAGCATTCACAGATACGCAGTATTTT	CASSLRGDSAFTDTQYF
TRBJ1-1	TRBV27	NA	14	NA	TGTGCCAGCACCATAAGCGCGGGGGGGGCTGAAGCTTTCTTT	CASTISAGGAEAFF
TRBJ1-1	TRBV4-1	TRBD1	13	NA	TGCGCCAGCAGACCCGACAGGGTTGGTGAAGCTTTCTTT	CASRPDRVGEAFF
TRBJ2-1	TRBV4-2	TRBD1	16	NA	TGTGCCAGCAGCCTAATACCCGGGACAGGAGGGAATGAGCAGTTCTTC	CASSLIPGTGGNEQFF
TRBJ1-1	TRBV5-4	NA	13	NA	TGTGCCAGCAGCTTGGCAGGGAACACTGAAGCTTTCTTT	CASSLAGNTEAFF
TRBJ2-6	TRBV6-5	NA	13	NA	TGTGCCAGCAGCAGGACTGGGGCCAACGTCCTGACTTTC	CASSRTGANVLTF
TRBJ1-1	TRBV7-9	NA	14	once	TGTGCCAGCAGCGCGGACTTAGCGAACACTGAAGCTTTCTTT	CASSADLANTEAFF
TRBJ1-2	TRBV4-3	TRBD1	21	few	TGCGCCAGCAGCCAAGATCGGTCCCCGGAGATTGGACAGGCCCTGGCGTGGGGCTACACCTTC	CASSQDRSPEIGQALAWGYTF
TRBJ1-2	TRBV5-4	NA	15	NA	TGTGCCAGCAGCCCAGGGGCCGTAGGCGGCTATGGCTACACCTTC	CASSPGAVGGYGYTF
TRBJ2-3	TRBV5-6	TRBD2	19	few	TGTGCCAGCAGCTTGGTAACCGGGACTAGCGGGAGGGCCCCAGATACGCAGTATTTT	CASSLVTGTSGRAPDTQYF
TRBJ1-1	TRBV7-6	NA	15	NA	TGTGCCAGCAGCCCCGGACAGTCAATGAACACTGAAGCTTTCTTT	CASSPGQSMNTEAFF
TRBJ1-1	TRBV9	NA	14	NA	TGTGCCAGCAGCCCCCTTCCCGGGAACACTGAAGCTTTCTTT	CASSPLPGNTEAFF
TRBJ2-7	TRBV5-1	NA	14	NA	TGCGCCAGCAGCCCAAGGACACAGCCCTACGAGCAGTACTTC	CASSPRTQPYEQYF
TRBJ1-6	TRBV19	NA	15	NA	TGTGCCAGTAGTCTACGGACAGAATCCAATTCACCCCTCCACTTT	CASSLRTESNSPLHF
TRBJ1-3	TRBV14	TRBD1	16	NA	TGTGCCAGCAGCCAAGAGTTGAGGGGGCAAGGAAACACCATATATTTT	CASSQELRGQGNTIYF
TRBJ2-6	TRBV6-5	NA	15	NA	TGTGCCAGCAGTTATTCGGGCTCTGGGGCCAACGTCCTGACTTTC	CASSYSGSGANVLTF
TRBJ2-3	TRBV11-2	TRBD2	15	NA	TGTGCCAGCAACAAAATAGCGGGAGGAAGAGATACGCAGTATTTT	CASNKIAGGRDTQYF
TRBJ1-1	TRBV7-3	NA	14	NA	TGTGCCAGCAGCTTAGAGGGATTGAACACTGAAGCTTTCTTT	CASSLEGLNTEAFF
TRBJ2-4	TRBV4-1	TRBD1	14	NA	TGCGCCAGCAGCCAGGGGGACAGGCCGAGTGATCAGTACTTC	CASSQGDRPSDQYF
TRBJ2-7	TRBV27	NA	15	NA	TGTGCCAGCAGTTTCACGGCAGGGCCTCTAGGCAAGCAGTACTTC	CASSFTAGPLGKQYF
TRBJ1-5	TRBV4-1	NA	14	few	TGCGCCAGCAGCCAAGATCATAGCAATCAGCCCCAGCATTTT	CASSQDHSNQPQHF
TRBJ2-7	TRBV29-1	TRBD2	15	NA	TGCAGCGTCTCGGGAGGGTTCCCCCACTCCTACGAGCAGTACTTC	CSVSGGFPHSYEQYF
TRBJ2-5	TRBV5-1	NA	14	NA	TGCGCCAGCAGCTCACGGACGGGTAGCGGGACCCAGTACTTC	CASSSRTGSGTQYF
TRBJ2-1	TRBV6-1	TRBD2	15	NA	TGTGCCAGCACTGAAGCGGGAGGGTCCTACAATGAGCAGTTCTTC	CASTEAGGSYNEQFF
TRBJ2-5	TRBV19	TRBD1	14	NA	TGTGCCAGTAAGCGGCAGGGGGCCTCAGAGACCCAGTACTTC	CASKRQGASETQYF
TRBJ2-1	TRBV7-6	TRBD2	15	NA	TGTGCCAGCAGCTTAGTAGGCGGGGGGGCCAATGAGCAGTTCTTC	CASSLVGGGANEQFF
TRBJ2-5	TRBV10-3	TRBD2	15	few	TGTGCCATCAGTGGGGTAGGGACTAGCGTGGAGACCCAGTACTTC	CAISGVGTSVETQYF
TRBJ2-5	TRBV7-2	NA	13	NA	TGTGCCAGCAGCTTAGAAGGGGTAGAGACCCAGTACTTC	CASSLEGVETQYF
TRBJ1-4	TRBV13	NA	15	NA	TGTGCCAGCAGCCCGCGCCTGGCAACTAATGAAAAACTGTTTTTT	CASSPRLATNEKLFF
TRBJ2-7	TRBV7-9	NA	11	once	TGTGCCGGAGCGACCGACTACGAGCAGTACTTC	CAGATDYEQYF
TRBJ1-1	TRBV29-1	NA	14	NA	TGCAGCGTTCGAAACCGGGCCCCGGGGACTGAAGCTTTCTTT	CSVRNRAPGTEAFF
TRBJ1-1	TRBV5-1	NA	13	NA	TGCGCCAGCAGCTTGGATGCGGGCCAGCAAGCTTTCTTT	CASSLDAGQQAFF
TRBJ1-5	TRBV2	TRBD1	15	NA	TGTGCCAGCAGTGGCCCCGGGACAGGAAATCAGCCCCAGCATTTT	CASSGPGTGNQPQHF
TRBJ2-1	TRBV6-1	TRBD1	14	NA	TGTGCCAGCTCCAGGGGGACAGGCGTCGATGAGCAGTTCTTC	CASSRGTGVDEQFF
TRBJ1-4	TRBV6-1	NA	15	NA	TGTGCCAGCAGTGGAAGCCGAACAACTAATGAAAAACTGTTTTTT	CASSGSRTTNEKLFF
TRBJ1-3	TRBV10-3	TRBD1	17	NA	TGTGCCATCAGTGATCACGGACAGGGTAGACTTGGAAACACCATATATTTT	CAISDHGQGRLGNTIYF
TRBJ2-5	TRBV9	TRBD2	14	NA	TGTGCCAGCAGCCCACGACTAGCTCAGGAGACCCAGTACTTC	CASSPRLAQETQYF
TRBJ2-1	TRBV6-1	TRBD2	14	NA	TGTGCCAGCAGTCGTGCGGGAGGGTACAATGAGCAGTTCTTC	CASSRAGGYNEQFF
TRBJ1-5	TRBV29-1	TRBD1	14	once	TGCAGCGCCCGGACAGGGGACGGCAATCAGCCCCAGCATTTT	CSARTGDGNQPQHF
TRBJ2-7	TRBV19	NA	13	NA	TGTGCCAGTAGTTTTGCCGAGGGTTACGAGCAGTACTTC	CASSFAEGYEQYF
TRBJ2-2	TRBV19	TRBD1	16	NA	TGTGCCAGTTCCATCTATTGGGGACAGGGGACCGGGGAGCTGTTTTTT	CASSIYWGQGTGELFF
TRBJ2-1	TRBV14	TRBD2	18	NA	TGTGCCAGCAGCCGAAAGAACCTAGCGGGTAACTCGCCGCATGAGCAGTTCTTC	CASSRKNLAGNSPHEQFF
TRBJ1-1	TRBV4-3	TRBD1	16	NA	TGCGCCAGCAGCCAAGGTTTAGACAGGGGGAACACTGAAGCTTTCTTT	CASSQGLDRGNTEAFF
TRBJ1-2	TRBV11-2	TRBD1	15	NA	TGTGCCAGCAGCGCCCTCCGGGACAGGGGTTTGGGCTACACCTTC	CASSALRDRGLGYTF
TRBJ2-3	TRBV7-6	NA	15	NA	TGTGCCAGCAGCTTAGAGAGGGCTAGCACAGATACGCAGTATTTT	CASSLERASTDTQYF
TRBJ2-7	TRBV4-3	TRBD2	15	NA	TGCGCCAGCAGCCAGGGGACTAGCGGGGCCTACGAGCAGTACTTC	CASSQGTSGAYEQYF
TRBJ1-4	TRBV7-2	NA	14	NA	TGTGCCAGCAGCTTAGGGCAGGGGAATGAAAAACTGTTTTTT	CASSLGQGNEKLFF
TRBJ1-6	TRBV2	TRBD1	17	NA	TGTGCCAGGAGGACAGGGGGCCATAGCTCCTATAATTCACCCCTCCACTTT	CARRTGGHSSYNSPLHF
TRBJ2-1	TRBV27	TRBD2	15	NA	TGTGCCAGCAGAGCCGCCGGGACTAGCTTTGGGGAGCAGTTCTTC	CASRAAGTSFGEQFF
TRBJ2-3	TRBV13	TRBD2	16	NA	TGTGCCAGCAGCATGCTAGCGGGAGGCGGCACAGATACGCAGTATTTT	CASSMLAGGGTDTQYF
TRBJ1-5	TRBV5-1	NA	15	NA	TGCGCCAGCAGCATGACCCCGGACAGCTATCAGCCCCAGCATTTT	CASSMTPDSYQPQHF